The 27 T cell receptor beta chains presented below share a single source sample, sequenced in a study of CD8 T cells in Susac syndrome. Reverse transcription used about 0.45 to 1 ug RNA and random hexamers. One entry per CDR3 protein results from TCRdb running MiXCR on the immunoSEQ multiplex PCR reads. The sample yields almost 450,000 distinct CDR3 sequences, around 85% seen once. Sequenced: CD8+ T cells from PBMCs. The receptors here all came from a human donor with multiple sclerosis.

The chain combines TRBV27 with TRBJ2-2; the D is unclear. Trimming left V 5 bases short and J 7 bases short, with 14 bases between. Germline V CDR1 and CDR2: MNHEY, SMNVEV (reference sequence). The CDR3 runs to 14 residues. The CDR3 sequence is CASSDPTVGGELFF. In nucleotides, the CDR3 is TGTGCCAGCAGTGACCCTACCGTGGGCGGGGAGCTGTTTTTT.

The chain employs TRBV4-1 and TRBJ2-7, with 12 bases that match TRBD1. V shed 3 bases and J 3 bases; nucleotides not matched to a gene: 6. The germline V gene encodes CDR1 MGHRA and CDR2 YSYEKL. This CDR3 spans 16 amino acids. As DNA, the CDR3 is TGCGCCAGCAGCCAGGGACAGGGGGCAAATTTCTACGAGCAGTACTTC. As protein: CASSQGQGANFYEQYF.

The CDR3 here is CASSYGLAEETQYF. The CDR3 bases are TGTGCCAGCAGTTACGGACTAGCGGAGGAGACCCAGTACTTC. This chain joins TRBV6-5 and TRBJ2-5; 10 nucleotides align to TRBD2. There are 14 residues in the CDR3. The trim removed 2 bases at V and 5 bases at J, leaving 2 bases unmatched. Germline CDR1 reads MNHEY; CDR2 reads SVGAGI.

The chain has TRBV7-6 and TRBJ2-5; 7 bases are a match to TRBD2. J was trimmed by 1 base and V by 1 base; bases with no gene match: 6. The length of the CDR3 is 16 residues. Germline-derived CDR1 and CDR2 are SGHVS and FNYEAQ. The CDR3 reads CASSLDAPGGQETQYF. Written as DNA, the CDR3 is TGTGCCAGCAGCTTAGATGCCCCGGGGGGCCAAGAGACCCAGTACTTC.

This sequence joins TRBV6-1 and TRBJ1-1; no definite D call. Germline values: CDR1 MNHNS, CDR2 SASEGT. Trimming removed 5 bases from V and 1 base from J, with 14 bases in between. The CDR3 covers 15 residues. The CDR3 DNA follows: TGTGCCAGCAGTAAGCTAAGGGCGCCGAACACTGAAGCTTTCTTT. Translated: CASSKLRAPNTEAFF.

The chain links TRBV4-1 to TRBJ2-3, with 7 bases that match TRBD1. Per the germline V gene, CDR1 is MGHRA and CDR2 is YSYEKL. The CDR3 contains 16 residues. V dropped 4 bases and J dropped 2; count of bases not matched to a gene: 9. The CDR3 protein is CASSPRTGAYTDTQYF. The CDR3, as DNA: TGCGCCAGCAGCCCTAGGACAGGTGCTTACACAGATACGCAGTATTTT.

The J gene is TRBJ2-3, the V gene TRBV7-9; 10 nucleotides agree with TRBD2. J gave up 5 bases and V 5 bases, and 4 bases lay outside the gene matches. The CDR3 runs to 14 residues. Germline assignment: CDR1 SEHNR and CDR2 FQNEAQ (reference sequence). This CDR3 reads CASSVASGGDTQYF. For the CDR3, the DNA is TGTGCCAGCAGCGTGGCTAGCGGGGGAGATACGCAGTATTTT. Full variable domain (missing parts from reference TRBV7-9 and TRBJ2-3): DTGVSQNPRHKITKRGQNVTFRCDPISEHNRLYWYRQTLGQGPEFLTYFQNEAQLEKSRLLSDRFSAERPKGSFSTLEIQRTEQGDSAMYLCASSVASGGDTQYFGPGTRLTVL.

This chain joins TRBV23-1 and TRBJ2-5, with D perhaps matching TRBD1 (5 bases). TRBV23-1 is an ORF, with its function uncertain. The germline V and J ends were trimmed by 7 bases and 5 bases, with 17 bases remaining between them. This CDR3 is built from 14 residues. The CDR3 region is CASIPRQGGETQYF. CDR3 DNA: TGCGCCAGCATCCCGCGTCAGGGTGGGGAGACCCAGTACTTC.

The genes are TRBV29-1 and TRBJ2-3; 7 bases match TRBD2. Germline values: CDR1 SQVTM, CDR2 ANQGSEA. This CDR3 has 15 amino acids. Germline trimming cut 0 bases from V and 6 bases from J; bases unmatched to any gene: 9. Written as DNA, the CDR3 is TGCAGCGTTGAAGACCTGACAGTCGGGGGGGATACGCAGTATTTT. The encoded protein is CSVEDLTVGGDTQYF.

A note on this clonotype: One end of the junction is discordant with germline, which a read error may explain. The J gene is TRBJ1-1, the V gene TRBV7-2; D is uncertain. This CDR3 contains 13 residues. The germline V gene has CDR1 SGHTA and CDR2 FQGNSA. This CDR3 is CANSLAGHIGAFF. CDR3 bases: TGTGCCAACAGCTTAGCGGGTCACATTGGAGCTTTCTTT.

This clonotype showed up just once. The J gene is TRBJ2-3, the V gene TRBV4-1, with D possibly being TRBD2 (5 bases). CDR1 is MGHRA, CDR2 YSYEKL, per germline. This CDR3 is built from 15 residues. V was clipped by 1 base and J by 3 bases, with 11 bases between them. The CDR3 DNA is TGCGCCAGCAGCCAAGTCTTGTCGGGAACAGATACGCAGTATTTT. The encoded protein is CASSQVLSGTDTQYF.

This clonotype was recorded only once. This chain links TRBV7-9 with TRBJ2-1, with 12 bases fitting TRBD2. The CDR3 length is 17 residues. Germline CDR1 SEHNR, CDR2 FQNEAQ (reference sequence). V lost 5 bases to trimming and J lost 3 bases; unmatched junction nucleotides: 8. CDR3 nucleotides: TGTGCCAGCAGCCCTAGGACTAGCGGGGAAGTCTACAATGAGCAGTTCTTC. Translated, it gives CASSPRTSGEVYNEQFF.

The CDR3 spells CASSQPKGFLTDTQYF. In DNA form, the CDR3 reads TGCGCCAGCAGCCAACCGAAGGGTTTTCTGACAGATACGCAGTATTTT. V and J are TRBV4-1 and TRBJ2-3; D not resolved. V dropped 2 bases and J dropped 3 bases, with 15 bases sitting between them. In germline, CDR1 is MGHRA, CDR2 YSYEKL. The CDR3 has 16 amino acids.

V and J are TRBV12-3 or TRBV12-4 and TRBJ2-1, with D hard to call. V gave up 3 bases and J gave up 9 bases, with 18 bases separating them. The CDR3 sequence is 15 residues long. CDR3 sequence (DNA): TGTGCCAGCAGTTTTCCGGACCTAGAAGGGCTTGAGCAGTTCTTC. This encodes CASSFPDLEGLEQFF.

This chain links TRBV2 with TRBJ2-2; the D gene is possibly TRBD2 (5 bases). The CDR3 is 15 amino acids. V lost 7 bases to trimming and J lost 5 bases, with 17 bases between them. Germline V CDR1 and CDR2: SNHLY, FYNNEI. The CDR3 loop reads CASNLILGGTGELFF. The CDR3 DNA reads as TGTGCCAGCAATTTGATCCTAGGCGGGACCGGGGAGCTGTTTTTT.

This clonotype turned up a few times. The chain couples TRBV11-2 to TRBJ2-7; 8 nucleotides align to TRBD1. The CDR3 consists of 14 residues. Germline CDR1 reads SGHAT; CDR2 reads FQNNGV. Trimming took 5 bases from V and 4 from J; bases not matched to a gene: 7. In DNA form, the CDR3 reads TGTGCCAGCAGCCCATGGACAGGGACGTACGAGCAGTACTTC. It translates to CASSPWTGTYEQYF.

This CDR3 is CASSLEANYEQYF. Written as DNA, the CDR3 is TGTGCCAGCAGTTTAGAGGCCAACTACGAGCAGTACTTC. The chain links TRBV27 to TRBJ2-7; D is unresolved. This CDR3 contains 13 residues. The ends were cut back, 2 bases at V and 3 bases at J, with 8 bases in the middle. The germline V gene has CDR1 MNHEY and CDR2 SMNVEV (reference sequence).

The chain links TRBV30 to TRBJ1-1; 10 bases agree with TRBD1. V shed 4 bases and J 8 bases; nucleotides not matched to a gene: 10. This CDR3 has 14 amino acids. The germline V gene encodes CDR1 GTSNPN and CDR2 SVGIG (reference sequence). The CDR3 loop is CAWTTGQGVREAFF. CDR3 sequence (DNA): TGTGCCTGGACTACTGGACAGGGGGTGAGGGAAGCTTTCTTT.

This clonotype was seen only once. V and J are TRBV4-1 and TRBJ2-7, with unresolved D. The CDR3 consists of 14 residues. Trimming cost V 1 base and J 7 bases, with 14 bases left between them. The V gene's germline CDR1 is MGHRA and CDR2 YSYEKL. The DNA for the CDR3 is TGCGCCAGCAGCCAAGCACCGGATGGTAGGGAGCAGTACTTC. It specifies CASSQAPDGREQYF.

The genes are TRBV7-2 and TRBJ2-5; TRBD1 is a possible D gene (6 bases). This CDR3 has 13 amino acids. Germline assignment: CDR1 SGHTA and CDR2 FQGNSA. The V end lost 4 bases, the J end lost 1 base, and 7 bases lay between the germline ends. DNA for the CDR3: TGTGCCAGCAGCTGGGACACCCAAGAGACCCAGTACTTC. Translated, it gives CASSWDTQETQYF.

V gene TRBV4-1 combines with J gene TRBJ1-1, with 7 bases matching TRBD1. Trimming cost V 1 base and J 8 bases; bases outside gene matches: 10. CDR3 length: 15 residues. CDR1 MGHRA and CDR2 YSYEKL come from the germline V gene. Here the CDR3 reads CASSQVREGATEAFF. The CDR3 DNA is TGCGCCAGCAGCCAAGTTCGGGAGGGGGCAACCGAAGCTTTCTTT.

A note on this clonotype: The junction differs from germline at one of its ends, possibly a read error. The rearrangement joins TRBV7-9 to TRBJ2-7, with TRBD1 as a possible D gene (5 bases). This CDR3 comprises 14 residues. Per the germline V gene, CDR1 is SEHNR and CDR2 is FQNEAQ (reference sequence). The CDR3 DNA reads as TGTGCCAGCAGTAAGGCAGGGCGAACCTACGAGCAGCACTTC. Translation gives CASSKAGRTYEQHF.

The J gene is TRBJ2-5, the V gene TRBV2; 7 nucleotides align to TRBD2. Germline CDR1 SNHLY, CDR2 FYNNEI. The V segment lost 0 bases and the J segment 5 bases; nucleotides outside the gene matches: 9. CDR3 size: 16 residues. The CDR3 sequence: CASSEAWQGGLETQYF. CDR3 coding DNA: TGTGCCAGCAGTGAAGCGTGGCAGGGAGGGTTGGAGACCCAGTACTTC. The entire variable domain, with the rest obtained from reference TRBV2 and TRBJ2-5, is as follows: EPEVTQTPSHQVTQMGQEVILRCVPISNHLYFYWYRQILGQKVEFLVSFYNNEISEKSEIFDDQFSVERPDGSNFTLKIRSTKLEDSAMYFCASSEAWQGGLETQYFGPGTRLLVL.

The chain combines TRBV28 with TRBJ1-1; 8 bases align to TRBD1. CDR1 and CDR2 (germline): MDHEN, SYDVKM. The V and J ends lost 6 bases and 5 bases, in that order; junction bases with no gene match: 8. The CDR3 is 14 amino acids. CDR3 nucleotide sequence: TGTGCCAGCAGACCACTGACAGGGGCGACTGAAGCTTTCTTT. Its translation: CASRPLTGATEAFF.

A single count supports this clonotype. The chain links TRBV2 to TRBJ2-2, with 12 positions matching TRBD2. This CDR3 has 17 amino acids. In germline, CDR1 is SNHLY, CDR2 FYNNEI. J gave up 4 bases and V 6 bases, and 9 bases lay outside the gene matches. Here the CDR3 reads CASRLAGGKGPTGELFF. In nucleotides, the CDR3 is TGTGCCAGCAGACTAGCGGGAGGAAAAGGACCCACCGGGGAGCTGTTTTTT.

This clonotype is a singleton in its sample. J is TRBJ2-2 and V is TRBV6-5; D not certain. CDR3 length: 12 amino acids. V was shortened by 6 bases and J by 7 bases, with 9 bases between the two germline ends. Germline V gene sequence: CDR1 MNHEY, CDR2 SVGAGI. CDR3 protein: CASRGYRGELFF. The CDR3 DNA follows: TGTGCCAGCAGGGGGTATCGCGGGGAGCTGTTTTTT.

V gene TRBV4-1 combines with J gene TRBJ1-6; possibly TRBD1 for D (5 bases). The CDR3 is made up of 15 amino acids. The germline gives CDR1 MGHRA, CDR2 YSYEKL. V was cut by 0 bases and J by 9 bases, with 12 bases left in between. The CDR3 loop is CASSQDGGESSPLHF. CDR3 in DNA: TGCGCCAGCAGCCAAGATGGGGGTGAGAGTTCACCCCTCCACTTT.